This passage covers 13 T cell receptor beta chains from one sample sequenced in a study of blood T cell repertoires in COVID-19. This table comes from immunoSEQ multiplex PCR, and its TCRdb copy is limited to in-frame clones, with some not included. The table shows 100,000 or so clones, with around nine tenths occurring only once. Sequenced sample: peripheral blood. These receptors all come from a middle-aged man with active COVID-19.

This clone was picked up a small number of times. The V call is TRBV12-3 or TRBV12-4, the J call TRBJ2-7, with D unresolved. This CDR3 contains 12 residues. The V end was cut by 5 bases, the J end by 0 bases, with 5 bases between. CDR3 protein: CASSSNSYEQYF. In DNA form, the CDR3 reads TGTGCCAGCAGTAGCAACTCCTACGAGCAGTACTTC.

This clone was recorded once. The chain links TRBV14 to TRBJ1-6; 7 bases are shared with TRBD1. The germline V gene encodes CDR1 SGHDN and CDR2 FVKESK. CDR3 length: 13 residues. The V gene end was trimmed by 6 bases and the J gene end by 10 bases; junction bases not matched to a gene: 6. The CDR3 nucleotides read TGTGCCAGCAGAAGACAGGGCCAATCACCCCTCCACTTT. This encodes CASRRQGQSPLHF.

The V gene is TRBV5-1, the J gene TRBJ1-6; D may be TRBD1 (6 bases). Looked up from germline, CDR1 is SGHRS and CDR2 is YFSETQ. Trimming stripped 0 bases from V and 7 bases from J, with 11 bases between. This CDR3 has 15 residues. CDR3 in DNA: TGCGCCAGCAGCTTGGCCCAGGGGCGAAATTCACCCCTCCACTTT. The encoded protein is CASSLAQGRNSPLHF.

The rearrangement joins TRBV18 to TRBJ2-7, with D perhaps matching TRBD1 (5 bases). V was clipped by 8 bases and J by 6 bases, with 17 bases between them. Germline V gene sequence: CDR1 KGHSH, CDR2 LQKENI. The CDR3 runs 13 residues. The CDR3 is CASAKGHQSEQYF. The CDR3, as DNA: TGTGCCAGCGCGAAGGGGCACCAGAGCGAGCAGTACTTC.

This clone was counted a single time. The V and J genes are TRBV6-5 and TRBJ2-2; D remains ambiguous. The CDR3 has 15 residues. Germline CDR1 and CDR2: MNHEY and SVGAGI. V dropped 5 bases and J dropped 8 bases, with 18 bases sitting between them. Written as DNA, the CDR3 is TGTGCCAGCAGTAATACGCCCGGCAGGTCTGGGGAGCTGTTTTTT. Residues: CASSNTPGRSGELFF.

V is TRBV7-9 and J is TRBJ1-2, with D tentatively TRBD1 (6 bases). Trimming took off 4 bases at V and 2 bases at J, with 11 bases between the two ends. The germline CDR1 and CDR2 sequences are SEHNR and FQNEAQ (reference sequence). CDR3 length equals 14 residues. CDR3 sequence (DNA): TGTGCCAGCAGCTCCCGGACAGCCAACTATGGCTACACCTTC. Amino acid sequence: CASSSRTANYGYTF.

CDR3 in amino acids: CASSSKGRGSEKLFF. Here the CDR3 DNA reads TGTGCCAGCAGCTCTAAAGGGCGCGGGAGTGAAAAACTGTTTTTT. This chain connects TRBV7-9 to TRBJ1-4; D not resolved. V was cut by 4 bases and J by 7 bases, with 16 bases left in between. The length of the CDR3 is 15 residues. Per the germline V gene, CDR1 is SEHNR and CDR2 is FQNEAQ (reference sequence).

This chain's CDR3 is CASSLATQGAGAFF. The DNA of the CDR3 is TGTGCCAGCAGCTTAGCTACGCAGGGGGCTGGAGCTTTCTTT. V gene TRBV7-8 combines with J gene TRBJ1-1; 8 bases fit TRBD1. V lost 0 bases and J lost 10; bases outside the gene matches: 7. Germline lookup yields CDR1 SGHVS and CDR2 FQNEAQ. The CDR3 is 14 amino acids.

This chain joins TRBV5-4 and TRBJ1-1; 9 nucleotides line up with TRBD1. Germline CDR1 reads SGHNT; CDR2 reads YYREEE (reference sequence). Germline trimming cut 5 bases from V and 3 bases from J; bases unmatched to any gene: 20. The CDR3 length is 19 residues. The CDR3 sequence: CASRGGIDRGSYEDTEAFF. CDR3 DNA: TGTGCCAGCAGGGGTGGGATAGACAGGGGGTCCTATGAGGACACTGAAGCTTTCTTT.

This rearrangement joins TRBV29-1 to TRBJ1-3; possible D gene TRBD1, 5 bases. V was cut by 5 bases and J by 1 base, with 9 bases left in between. Germline V CDR1 and CDR2: SQVTM, ANQGSEA. There are 13 residues in the CDR3. The CDR3 bases are TGCAGCGTTATGACAGTTTCTGGAAACACCATATATTTT. Translating gives CSVMTVSGNTIYF.

The chain carries TRBV7-2 and TRBJ2-2; the D gene is possibly TRBD1 (6 bases). Germline CDR1 is SGHTA and CDR2 is FQGNSA. V was trimmed by 5 bases and J by 7 bases, leaving 14 bases between them. This CDR3 comprises 14 residues. This CDR3 is CASSLTGIGGELFF. CDR3 nucleotides: TGTGCCAGCAGCCTCACAGGGATTGGCGGGGAGCTGTTTTTT. Looking up the rest from reference TRBV7-2 and TRBJ2-2 gives the full variable domain: GAGVSQSPSNKVTEKGKDVELRCDPISGHTALYWYRQSLGQGLEFLIYFQGNSAPDKSGLPSDRFSAERTGGSVSTLTIQRTQQEDSAVYLCASSLTGIGGELFFGEGSRLTVL.

The rearrangement uses TRBV3-1 (or the pseudogene TRBV3-2) and TRBJ1-5; D is ambiguous. The CDR3 has 17 amino acids. CDR1 and CDR2 (germline): LGHDT, YNNKEL (reference sequence). V lost 1 base to trimming and J lost 6 bases, with 19 bases between them. The CDR3, as DNA: TGTGCCAGCAGCCAAGGATTCGTGGGCCTTTCAGGTCAGCCCCAGCATTTT. It encodes CASSQGFVGLSGQPQHF.

This rearrangement joins TRBV5-4 to TRBJ2-7, with a possible D match to TRBD1 (6 bases). This CDR3 is built from 15 residues. Germline CDR1 is SGHNT and CDR2 is YYREEE (reference sequence). V shed 4 bases and J shed 0 bases, with 14 bases lying between them. CDR3 nucleotides: TGTGCCAGCAGCCTGGGACAATATTACTCCTACGAGCAGTACTTC. It encodes CASSLGQYYSYEQYF.